This entry is about one T cell receptor beta chain. What it recognizes is unknown. Germline V CDR1 and CDR2: SGHTS, YDEGEE. Between the trimmed V and J ends, which lost 2 bases and 7 bases, there was a span of 15 bases. The CDR3 is 14 residues long. The source of the sample is a study of cytomegalovirus exposure and HLA in healthy donors. Primers: 60 Vbeta forward and 13 Jbeta reverse. The repertoire was sequenced with immunoSEQ multiplex PCR; TCRdb's copy has only in-frame clones and lacks some. The repertoire table contains 60,000 or so clones. General study results and limits: As was reported, the classifier diagnosed cytomegalovirus status with high specificity and sensitivity.

This sequence originates from a woman younger than 30 in good health and CMV-seronegative. V gene TRBV5-8 combines with J gene TRBJ1-2; D is possibly TRBD1 (5 bases). Sample: PBMCs. The CDR3 DNA is TGTGCCAGCAGCTTTCGGCCAGGGTCCGGTGGCTACACCTTC. Translated, it gives CASSFRPGSGGYTF.